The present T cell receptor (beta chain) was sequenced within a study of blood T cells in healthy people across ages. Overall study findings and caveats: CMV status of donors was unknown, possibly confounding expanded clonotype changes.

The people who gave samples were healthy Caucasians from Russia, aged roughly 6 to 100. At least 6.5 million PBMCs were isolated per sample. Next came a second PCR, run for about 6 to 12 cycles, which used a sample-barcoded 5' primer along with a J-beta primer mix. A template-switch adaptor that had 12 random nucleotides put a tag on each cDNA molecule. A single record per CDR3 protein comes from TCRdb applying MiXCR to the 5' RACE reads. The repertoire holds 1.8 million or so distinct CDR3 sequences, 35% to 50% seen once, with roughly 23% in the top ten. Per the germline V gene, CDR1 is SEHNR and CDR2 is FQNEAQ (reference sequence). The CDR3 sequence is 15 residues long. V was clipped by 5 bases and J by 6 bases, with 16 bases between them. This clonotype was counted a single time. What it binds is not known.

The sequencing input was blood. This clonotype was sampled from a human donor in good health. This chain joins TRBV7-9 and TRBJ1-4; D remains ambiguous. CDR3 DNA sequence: TGTGCCAGCAGCCTCGGAGAGTTGAGCTATGAAAAACTGTTTTTT. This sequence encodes CASSLGELSYEKLFF.